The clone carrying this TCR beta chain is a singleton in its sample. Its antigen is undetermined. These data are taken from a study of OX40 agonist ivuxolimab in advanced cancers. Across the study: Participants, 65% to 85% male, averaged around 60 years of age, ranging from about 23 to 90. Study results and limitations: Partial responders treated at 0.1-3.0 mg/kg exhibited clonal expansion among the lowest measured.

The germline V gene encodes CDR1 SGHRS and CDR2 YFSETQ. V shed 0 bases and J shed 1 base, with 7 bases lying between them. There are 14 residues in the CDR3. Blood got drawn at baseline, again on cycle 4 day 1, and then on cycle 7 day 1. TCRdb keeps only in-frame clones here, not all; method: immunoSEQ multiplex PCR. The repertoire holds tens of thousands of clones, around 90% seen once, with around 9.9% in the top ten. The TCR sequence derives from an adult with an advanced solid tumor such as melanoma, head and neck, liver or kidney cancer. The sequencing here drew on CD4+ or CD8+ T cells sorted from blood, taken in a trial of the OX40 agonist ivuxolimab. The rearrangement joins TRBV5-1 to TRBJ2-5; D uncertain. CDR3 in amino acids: CASSLEAPQETQYF. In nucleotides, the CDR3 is TGCGCCAGCAGCTTGGAGGCCCCCCAAGAGACCCAGTACTTC.